A single sample gave rise to the 20 T cell receptor beta chains below, sequenced in a study of cytomegalovirus exposure and HLA in healthy donors. The PCR made use of 60 Vbeta and 13 Jbeta primers. The table came from immunoSEQ multiplex PCR; TCRdb's copy has only in-frame clones and leaves some out. Of 160,000 or so clones in the sample, 79% were seen once. The specimen sequenced was PBMCs. These TCRs come from a woman between 40 and 55 years old in good health and CMV-seronegative.

The sample holds one count of this clone. V is TRBV7-6 and J is TRBJ2-3, with D unresolved. This CDR3 contains 13 residues. The V gene's germline CDR1 is SGHVS and CDR2 FNYEAQ. V lost 5 bases to trimming and J lost 2 bases, with 8 bases between them. The CDR3 DNA reads as TGTGCCAGCAGCCACAAGTACACAGATACGCAGTATTTT. Translation gives CASSHKYTDTQYF.

The chain couples TRBV11-2 to TRBJ2-3; no reliable D call. The CDR3 sequence is 14 residues long. V lost 1 base and J 6 bases, leaving 11 bases between the germline ends. Germline CDR1 reads SGHAT; CDR2 reads FQNNGV. The chain's CDR3 is CASSLGLPQDTQYF. CDR3 nucleotides: TGTGCCAGCAGCTTAGGCCTCCCGCAGGATACGCAGTATTTT. Full variable domain (rest looked up from reference TRBV11-2 and TRBJ2-3): EAGVAQSPRYKIIEKRQSVAFWCNPISGHATLYWYQQILGQGPKLLIQFQNNGVVDDSQLPKDRFSAERLKGVDSTLKIQPAKLEDSAVYLCASSLGLPQDTQYFGPGTRLTVL.

The rearrangement joins TRBV4-2 to TRBJ1-2, with D hard to call. V dropped 1 base and J dropped 3 bases, with 12 bases sitting between them. The CDR3 loop spans 15 amino acids. In germline, CDR1 is LGHNA, CDR2 YNFKEQ. The CDR3 is CASSQARGPDYGYTF. The CDR3 nucleotides are TGTGCCAGCAGCCAAGCGCGAGGGCCCGACTATGGCTACACCTTC.

The rearrangement joins TRBV6-5 to TRBJ1-2, with unresolved D. The CDR3 extends over 15 amino acids. The germline V gene has CDR1 MNHEY and CDR2 SVGAGI. V lost 2 bases and J 2 bases, leaving 12 bases between the germline ends. In DNA, the CDR3 is TGTGCCAGCAGTTACACGGAGACCTCCAACTATGGCTACACCTTC. Protein product: CASSYTETSNYGYTF.

This clone was picked up one time. The chain recombines TRBV12-5 with TRBJ1-2; 8 bases are a match to TRBD1. CDR1 is LGHNT and CDR2 is FRNRAP in the germline V gene. V shed 3 bases and J 8 bases; nucleotides not matched to a gene: 5. The CDR3 has 13 residues. The CDR3 DNA sequence: TGTGCTAGTGGTTTCCCAGGGGGCGAGGGCTACACCTTC. This codes for CASGFPGGEGYTF.

This chain's CDR3 is CASRRTSGPPYEQYF. CDR3 bases: TGTGCCAGCAGAAGGACTAGCGGGCCCCCCTACGAGCAGTACTTC. The V and J genes are TRBV2 and TRBJ2-5, with 11 bases matching TRBD2. The last part of the DNA fits TRBJ2-7 better; the J call may be wrong. In germline, CDR1 is SNHLY, CDR2 FYNNEI. CDR3 length: 15 residues.

The chain recombines TRBV6-5 with TRBJ2-5, with 8 bases identical to TRBD2. Trimming cost V 5 bases and J 5 bases; bases outside gene matches: 7. Germline CDR1 and CDR2: MNHEY and SVGAGI. The CDR3 spans 14 residues. The CDR3 protein is CASSHGGAGETQYF. The CDR3 nucleotides read TGTGCCAGCAGTCACGGGGGGGCAGGGGAGACCCAGTACTTC.

In nucleotides, the CDR3 is TGTGCCAGCAGACTTGACAGCCCTAATTCACCCCTCCACTTT. It is translated as CASRLDSPNSPLHF. V and J are TRBV6-5 and TRBJ1-6; possible D gene TRBD1, 5 bases. Trimming shortened V by 6 bases and J by 6 bases, and 12 bases separated the two germline ends. Germline lookup yields CDR1 MNHEY and CDR2 SVGAGI. The CDR3 has 14 amino acids.

The DNA for the CDR3 is TGTGCCAGCAGTGTCCAACCAGGGGGCGAGCAGTACTTC. Residues: CASSVQPGGEQYF. The J gene is TRBJ2-5, the V gene TRBV6-1, with 7 bases matching TRBD1. The DNA end is a closer match to TRBJ2-7, so the J assignment may be wrong. Germline CDR1 MNHNS, CDR2 SASEGT. This CDR3 has 13 residues.

This clone occurred a few times. This chain links TRBV28 with TRBJ2-5, with D tentatively TRBD2 (6 bases). The CDR3 spans 16 residues. CDR1 is MDHEN, CDR2 SYDVKM, per germline. V lost 0 bases and J lost 3, with 14 bases in between. CDR3 region: CASSLWGGTLEETQYF. CDR3 nucleotides: TGTGCCAGCAGTTTATGGGGCGGGACTCTGGAAGAGACCCAGTACTTC.

This clone came up once. V usage is TRBV28 and J usage is TRBJ1-2, with TRBD1 matching over 8 bases. Germline loops: CDR1 MDHEN, CDR2 SYDVKM. The CDR3 is 15 residues long. V lost 5 bases to trimming and J lost 0 bases; unmatched junction nucleotides: 5. CDR3 loop: CASSAQGGANYGYTF. The CDR3 DNA is TGTGCCAGCAGTGCACAGGGGGGAGCTAACTATGGCTACACCTTC.

The chain recombines TRBV15 with TRBJ1-2; TRBD1 agrees at 7 bases. V gave up 4 bases and J gave up 6 bases; unmatched junction bases: 2. CDR3 size: 12 residues. Germline V CDR1 and CDR2: LNHNV, YYDKDF (reference sequence). As DNA, the CDR3 is TGTGCCACCAGCACTACAGGGGATGGCTACACCTTC. Translating it yields CATSTTGDGYTF.

A single count supports this clone. This chain uses TRBV19 with TRBJ1-2; perhaps TRBD1 as D (6 bases). Germline V lookup: CDR1 LNHDA, CDR2 SQIVND (reference sequence). The CDR3 is 16 residues long. Trimming removed 3 bases at V and 3 bases at J, with 17 bases between. CDR3 sequence reads: CASSITGWIGDYGYTF. DNA of the CDR3: TGTGCCAGTAGTATTACAGGGTGGATCGGCGACTATGGCTACACCTTC.

This sequence joins TRBV5-6 and TRBJ1-1, with TRBD1 matching over 8 bases. The germline V gene has CDR1 SGHDT and CDR2 YYEEEE. V lost 4 bases to trimming and J lost 10 bases; unmatched junction nucleotides: 9. The CDR3 sequence is 13 residues long. The CDR3 DNA reads as TGTGCCAGCAGCCCGGACAGGGCGGGCGGAGCTTTCTTT. Protein product: CASSPDRAGGAFF.

The rearrangement joins TRBV28 to TRBJ2-7, with 7 bases identical to TRBD1. Germline CDR1 is MDHEN and CDR2 is SYDVKM. Losses at the gene ends were 5 bases for V and 7 bases for J; bases not matched to a gene: 2. The CDR3 contains 11 residues. CDR3 nucleotide sequence: TGTGCCAGCAGTGGGACAGAAGAGCAGTACTTC. Its protein product is CASSGTEEQYF.

This chain connects TRBV25-1 to TRBJ1-2; 7 bases line up with TRBD1. The V and J ends lost 4 bases and 4 bases, in that order; junction bases with no gene match: 6. The CDR3 has 14 residues. The germline V gene has CDR1 MGHDK and CDR2 SYGVNS. In DNA, the CDR3 is TGTGCCAGCAGTGGACAGGGTCTACGCTATGGCTACACCTTC. Encoded protein: CASSGQGLRYGYTF.

This chain uses TRBV7-2 with TRBJ2-1, with D maybe TRBD1 (7 bases). Per the germline V gene, CDR1 is SGHTA and CDR2 is FQGNSA. The CDR3 length is 14 residues. V gave up 6 bases and J gave up 7 bases, with 16 bases separating them. CDR3 in DNA: TGTGCCAGCAGGCCCCCACCAGGGGGGAATGAGCAGTTCTTC. This codes for CASRPPPGGNEQFF.

The chain employs TRBV5-6 and TRBJ2-7; TRBD2 is a possible D gene (6 bases). V lost 3 bases to trimming and J lost 2 bases, with 9 bases between them. Germline CDR1 is SGHDT and CDR2 is YYEEEE. The CDR3 is made up of 13 amino acids. CDR3 residues: CASSWRGAYEQYF. CDR3 in DNA: TGTGCCAGCAGCTGGCGGGGAGCCTACGAGCAGTACTTC.

This chain uses TRBV5-1 with TRBJ2-2; D remains unclear. The CDR3 has 15 amino acids. Per germline, CDR1 SGHRS and CDR2 YFSETQ. Trimming took off 0 bases at V and 1 base at J, with 7 bases between the two ends. The CDR3 protein is CASSLGYRNTGELFF. In nucleotides, the CDR3 is TGCGCCAGCAGCTTGGGTTACAGGAACACCGGGGAGCTGTTTTTT. The entire variable domain, with the rest obtained from reference TRBV5-1 and TRBJ2-2, is as follows: KAGVTQTPRYLIKTRGQQVTLSCSPISGHRSVSWYQQTPGQGLQFLFEYFSETQRNKGNFPGRFSGRQFSNSRSEMNVSTLELGDSALYLCASSLGYRNTGELFFGEGSRLTVL.

The chain employs TRBV14 and TRBJ2-2; D perhaps matches TRBD1 (5 bases). Trimming stripped 4 bases from V and 0 bases from J, with 18 bases between. CDR1 and CDR2 from the germline V gene are SGHDN and FVKESK. The CDR3 is made up of 18 amino acids. The CDR3 region is CASSLFPPTGANTGELFF. CDR3 nucleotides: TGTGCCAGCAGCCTTTTTCCCCCCACAGGCGCGAACACCGGGGAGCTGTTTTTT. The full variable domain, its missing parts supplied by reference TRBV14 and TRBJ2-2, is EAGVTQFPSHSVIEKGQTVTLRCDPISGHDNLYWYRRVMGKEIKFLLHFVKESKQDESGMPNNRFLAERTGGTYSTLKVQPAELEDSGVYFCASSLFPPTGANTGELFFGEGSRLTVL.